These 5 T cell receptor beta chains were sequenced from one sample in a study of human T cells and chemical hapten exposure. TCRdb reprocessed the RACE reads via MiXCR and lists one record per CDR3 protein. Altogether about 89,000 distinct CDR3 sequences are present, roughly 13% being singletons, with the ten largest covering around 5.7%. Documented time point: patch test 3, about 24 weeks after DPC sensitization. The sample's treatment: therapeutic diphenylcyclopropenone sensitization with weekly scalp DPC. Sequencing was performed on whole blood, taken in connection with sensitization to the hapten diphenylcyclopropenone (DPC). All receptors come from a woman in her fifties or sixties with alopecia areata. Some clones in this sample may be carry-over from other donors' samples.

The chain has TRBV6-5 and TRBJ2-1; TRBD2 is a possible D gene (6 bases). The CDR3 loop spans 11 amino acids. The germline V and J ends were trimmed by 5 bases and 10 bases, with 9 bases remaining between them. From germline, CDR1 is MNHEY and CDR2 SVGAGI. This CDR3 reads CASSVGLEQFF. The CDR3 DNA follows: TGTGCCAGCAGTGTCGGACTAGAGCAGTTCTTC.

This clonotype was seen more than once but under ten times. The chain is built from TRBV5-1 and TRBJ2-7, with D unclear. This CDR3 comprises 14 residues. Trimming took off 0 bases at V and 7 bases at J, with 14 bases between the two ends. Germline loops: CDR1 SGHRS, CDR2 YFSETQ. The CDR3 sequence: CASSLGSLRREQYF. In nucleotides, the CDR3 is TGCGCCAGCAGCTTGGGGAGCCTCCGACGGGAGCAGTACTTC.

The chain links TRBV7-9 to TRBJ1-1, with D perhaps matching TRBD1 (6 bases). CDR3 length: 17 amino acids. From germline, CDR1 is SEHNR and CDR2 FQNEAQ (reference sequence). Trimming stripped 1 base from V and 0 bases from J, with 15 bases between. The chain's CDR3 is CASSLEQGPLLNTEAFF. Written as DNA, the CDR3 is TGTGCCAGCAGCTTAGAACAGGGCCCGTTATTGAACACTGAAGCTTTCTTT. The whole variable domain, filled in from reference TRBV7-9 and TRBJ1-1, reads DTGVSQNPRHKITKRGQNVTFRCDPISEHNRLYWYRQTLGQGPEFLTYFQNEAQLEKSRLLSDRFSAERPKGSFSTLEIQRTEQGDSAMYLCASSLEQGPLLNTEAFFGQGTRLTVV.

For the CDR3, the DNA is TGTGCCAGCAGTTCGAGGTCCCAAGAGACCCAGTACTTC. It codes for CASSSRSQETQYF. The chain employs TRBV27 and TRBJ2-5; D remains ambiguous. Trimming took off 4 bases at V and 1 base at J, with 7 bases between the two ends. This CDR3 region has 13 residues. The germline CDR1 and CDR2 sequences are MNHEY and SMNVEV (reference sequence).

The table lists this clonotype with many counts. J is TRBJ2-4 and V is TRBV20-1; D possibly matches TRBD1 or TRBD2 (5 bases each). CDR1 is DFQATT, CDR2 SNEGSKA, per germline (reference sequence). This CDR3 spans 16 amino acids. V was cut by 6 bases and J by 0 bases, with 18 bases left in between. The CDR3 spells CSAPRDPQLAKNIQYF. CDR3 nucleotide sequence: TGCAGTGCCCCCCGGGACCCCCAGCTAGCCAAAAACATTCAGTACTTC.